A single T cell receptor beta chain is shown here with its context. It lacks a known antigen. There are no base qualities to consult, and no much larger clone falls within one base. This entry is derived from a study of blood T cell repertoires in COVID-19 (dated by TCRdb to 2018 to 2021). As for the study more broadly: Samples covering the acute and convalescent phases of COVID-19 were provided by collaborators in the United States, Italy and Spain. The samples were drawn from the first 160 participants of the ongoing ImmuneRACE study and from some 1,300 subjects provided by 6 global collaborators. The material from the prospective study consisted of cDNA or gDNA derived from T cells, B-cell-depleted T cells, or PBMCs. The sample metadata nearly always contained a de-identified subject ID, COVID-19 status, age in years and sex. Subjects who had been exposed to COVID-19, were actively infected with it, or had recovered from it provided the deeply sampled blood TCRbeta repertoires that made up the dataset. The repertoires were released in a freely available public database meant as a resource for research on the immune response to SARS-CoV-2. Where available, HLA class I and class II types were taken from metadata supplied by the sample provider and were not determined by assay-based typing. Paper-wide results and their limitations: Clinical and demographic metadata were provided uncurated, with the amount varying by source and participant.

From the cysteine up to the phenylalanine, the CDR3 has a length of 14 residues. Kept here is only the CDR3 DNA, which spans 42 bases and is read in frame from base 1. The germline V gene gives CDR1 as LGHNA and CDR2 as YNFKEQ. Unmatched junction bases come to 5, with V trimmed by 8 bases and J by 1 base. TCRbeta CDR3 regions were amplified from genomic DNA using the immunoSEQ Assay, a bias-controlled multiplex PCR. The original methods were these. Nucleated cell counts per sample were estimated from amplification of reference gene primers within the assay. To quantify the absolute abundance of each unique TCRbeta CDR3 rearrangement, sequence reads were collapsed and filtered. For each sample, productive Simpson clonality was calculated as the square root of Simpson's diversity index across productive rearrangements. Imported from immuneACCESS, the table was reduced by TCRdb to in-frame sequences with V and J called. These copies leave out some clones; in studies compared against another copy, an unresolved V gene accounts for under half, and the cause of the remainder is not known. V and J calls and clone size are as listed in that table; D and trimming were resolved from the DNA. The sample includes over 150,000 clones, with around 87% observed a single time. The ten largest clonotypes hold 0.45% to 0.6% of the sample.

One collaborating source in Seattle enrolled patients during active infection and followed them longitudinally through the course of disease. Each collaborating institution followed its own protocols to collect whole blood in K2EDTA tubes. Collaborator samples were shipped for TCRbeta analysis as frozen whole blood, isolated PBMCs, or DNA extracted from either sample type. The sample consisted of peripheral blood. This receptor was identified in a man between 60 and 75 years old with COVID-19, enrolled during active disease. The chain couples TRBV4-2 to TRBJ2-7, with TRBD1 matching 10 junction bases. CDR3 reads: CASGGTGDSYEQYF. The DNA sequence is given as TGTGCCAGCGGCGGGACAGGGGATTCCTACGAGCAGTACTTC.